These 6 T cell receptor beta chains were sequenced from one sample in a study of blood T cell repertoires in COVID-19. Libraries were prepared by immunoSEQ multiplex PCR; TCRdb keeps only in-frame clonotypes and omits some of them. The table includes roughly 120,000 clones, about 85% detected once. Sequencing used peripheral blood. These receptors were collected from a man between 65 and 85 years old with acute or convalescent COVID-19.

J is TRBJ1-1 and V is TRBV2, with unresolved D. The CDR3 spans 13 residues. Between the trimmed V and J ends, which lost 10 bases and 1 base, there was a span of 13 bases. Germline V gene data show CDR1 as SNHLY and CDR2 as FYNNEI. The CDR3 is CATQTQRNTEAFF. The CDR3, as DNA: TGTGCCACCCAGACGCAGCGGAACACTGAAGCTTTCTTT.

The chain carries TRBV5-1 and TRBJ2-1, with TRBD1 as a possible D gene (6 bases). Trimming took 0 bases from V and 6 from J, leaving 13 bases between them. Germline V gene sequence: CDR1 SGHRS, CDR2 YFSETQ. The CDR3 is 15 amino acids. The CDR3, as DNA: TGCGCCAGCAGCTTGGACCTAGGGGGACCCAATGAGCAGTTCTTC. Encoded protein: CASSLDLGGPNEQFF.

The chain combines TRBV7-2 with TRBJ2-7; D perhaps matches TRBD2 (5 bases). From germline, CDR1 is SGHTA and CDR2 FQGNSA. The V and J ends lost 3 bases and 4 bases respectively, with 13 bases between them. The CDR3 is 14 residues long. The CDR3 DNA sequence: TGTGCCAGCAGCTTCGAGGGAAACAATTACGAGCAGTACTTC. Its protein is CASSFEGNNYEQYF.

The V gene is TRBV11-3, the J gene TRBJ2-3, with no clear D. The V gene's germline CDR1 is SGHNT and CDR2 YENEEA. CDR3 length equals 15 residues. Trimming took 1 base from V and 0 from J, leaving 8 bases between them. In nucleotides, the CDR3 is TGTGCCAGCAGCTTAGGTCGAACTAGCACAGATACGCAGTATTTT. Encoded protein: CASSLGRTSTDTQYF.

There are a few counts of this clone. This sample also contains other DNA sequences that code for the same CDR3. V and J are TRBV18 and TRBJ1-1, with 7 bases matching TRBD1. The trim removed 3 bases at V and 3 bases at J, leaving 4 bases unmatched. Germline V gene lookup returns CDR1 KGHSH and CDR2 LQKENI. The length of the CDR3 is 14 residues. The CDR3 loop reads CASSPRQGDTEAFF. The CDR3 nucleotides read TGTGCCAGCTCACCTCGACAGGGCGACACTGAAGCTTTCTTT.

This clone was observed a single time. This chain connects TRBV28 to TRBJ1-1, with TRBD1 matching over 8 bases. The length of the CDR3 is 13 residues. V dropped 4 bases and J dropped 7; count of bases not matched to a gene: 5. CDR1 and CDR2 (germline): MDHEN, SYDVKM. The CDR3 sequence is CASSSQGAGEAFF. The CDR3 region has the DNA TGTGCCAGCAGTTCCCAGGGGGCCGGTGAAGCTTTCTTT. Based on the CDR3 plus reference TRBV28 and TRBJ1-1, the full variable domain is DVKVTQSSRYLVKRTGEKVFLECVQDMDHENMFWYRQDPGLGLRLIYFSYDVKMKEKGDIPEGYSVSREKKERFSLILESASTNQTSMYLCASSSQGAGEAFFGQGTRLTVV.